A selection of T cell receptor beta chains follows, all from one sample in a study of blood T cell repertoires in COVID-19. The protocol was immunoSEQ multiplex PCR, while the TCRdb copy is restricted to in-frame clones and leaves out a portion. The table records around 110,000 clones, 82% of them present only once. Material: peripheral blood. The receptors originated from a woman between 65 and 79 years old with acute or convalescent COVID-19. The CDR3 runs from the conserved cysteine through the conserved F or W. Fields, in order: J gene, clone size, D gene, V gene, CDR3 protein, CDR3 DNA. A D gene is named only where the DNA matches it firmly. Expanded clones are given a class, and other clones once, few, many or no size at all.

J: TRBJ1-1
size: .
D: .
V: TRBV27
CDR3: CASSPVSGNTEAFF
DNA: TGTGCCAGCAGTCCGGTTTCGGGGAACACTGAAGCTTTCTTT

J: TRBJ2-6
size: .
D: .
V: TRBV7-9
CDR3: CASSLTRSGANVLTF
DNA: TGTGCCAGCAGCTTAACGAGATCTGGGGCCAACGTCCTGACTTTC

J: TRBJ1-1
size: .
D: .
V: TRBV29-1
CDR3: CSVEHVTVSPNTEAFF
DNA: TGCAGCGTTGAACACGTAACAGTCTCACCGAACACTGAAGCTTTCTTT

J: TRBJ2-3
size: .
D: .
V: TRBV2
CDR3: CASSDGGLRTDTQYF
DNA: TGTGCCAGCAGTGACGGGGGGCTGAGAACAGATACGCAGTATTTT

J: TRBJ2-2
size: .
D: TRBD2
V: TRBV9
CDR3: CASSAGGNVGELFF
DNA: TGTGCCAGCAGCGCGGGGGGGAATGTCGGGGAGCTGTTTTTT

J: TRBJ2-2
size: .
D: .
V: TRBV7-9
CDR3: CATRDRRDVVTGELFF
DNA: TGTGCCACCCGAGATAGGAGAGACGTGGTTACCGGGGAGCTGTTTTTT

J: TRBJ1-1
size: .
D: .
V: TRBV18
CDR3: CASSPRQGSTEAFF
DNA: TGTGCCAGCTCACCGAGGCAGGGGAGCACTGAAGCTTTCTTT

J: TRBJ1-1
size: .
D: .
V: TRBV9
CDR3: CASSVEPTGNTEAFF
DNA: TGTGCCAGCAGCGTAGAACCGACAGGGAACACTGAAGCTTTCTTT

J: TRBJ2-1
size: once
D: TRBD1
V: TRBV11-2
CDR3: CASSLRGPEQFF
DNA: TGTGCCAGCAGCTTAAGGGGGCCCGAGCAGTTCTTC

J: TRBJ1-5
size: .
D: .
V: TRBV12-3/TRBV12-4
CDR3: CASSSGNQPQHF
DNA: TGTGCCAGCAGTTCGGGCAATCAGCCCCAGCATTTT

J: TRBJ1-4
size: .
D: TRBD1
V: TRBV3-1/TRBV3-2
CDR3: CASNLKTGGNEKLFF
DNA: TGTGCCAGCAACCTCAAGACAGGGGGGAATGAAAAACTGTTTTTT

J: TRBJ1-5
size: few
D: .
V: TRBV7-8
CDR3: CASSLEDKTQHF
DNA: TGTGCCAGCAGCTTGGAAGACAAGACCCAGCATTTT

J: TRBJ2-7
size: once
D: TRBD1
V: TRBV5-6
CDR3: CASSLTGTVAYEQYF
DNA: TGTGCCAGCAGCCTCACCGGGACAGTCGCCTACGAGCAGTACTTC

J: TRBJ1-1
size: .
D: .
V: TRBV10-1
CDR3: CASKSGDTEAFF
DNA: TGCGCCAGCAAATCCGGGGACACTGAAGCTTTCTTT

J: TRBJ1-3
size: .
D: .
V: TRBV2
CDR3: CASRYDTIYF
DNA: TGTGCCAGCCGGTACGACACCATATATTTT

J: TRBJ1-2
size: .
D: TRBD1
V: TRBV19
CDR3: CASSGQGAHSYTF
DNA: TGTGCCAGTTCCGGACAGGGGGCGCATAGCTACACCTTC

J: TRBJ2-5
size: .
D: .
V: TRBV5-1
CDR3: CASSPEGLPPETQYF
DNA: TGCGCCAGCAGCCCTGAAGGACTCCCCCCAGAGACCCAGTACTTC

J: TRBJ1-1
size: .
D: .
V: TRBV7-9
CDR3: CASSWRMENTEAFF
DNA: TGTGCCAGCAGCTGGAGAATGGAGAACACTGAAGCTTTCTTT

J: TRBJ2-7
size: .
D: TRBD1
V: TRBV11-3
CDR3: CASSQGTGLFEQYF
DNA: TGTGCCAGCAGCCAAGGGACAGGGCTGTTCGAGCAGTACTTC

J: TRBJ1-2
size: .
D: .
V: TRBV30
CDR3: CAWSNQVLEGYTF
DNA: TGTGCCTGGAGTAATCAGGTTCTGGAAGGCTACACCTTC